These 12 T cell receptor beta chains came from one sample sequenced in a study of cytotoxic CD8 clonotypes in ibrutinib-treated CLL. Some clones are missing from TCRdb's copy, which holds only in-frame ones; the method was immunoSEQ multiplex PCR. The sample consists of roughly 200,000 clones, 70% of them appearing once. The specimen was PBMCs, collected after 12 months of ibrutinib treatment. These receptors originate from a human donor with chronic lymphocytic leukemia.

The chain links TRBV5-4 to TRBJ2-7; no clear D. With 6 bases removed from V and 7 bases from J, the gap between germline ends came to 14 bases. CDR1 and CDR2 (germline): SGHNT, YYREEE (reference sequence). This CDR3 has 12 amino acids. The chain's CDR3 is CASNIIPSEQYF. For the CDR3, the DNA is TGTGCCAGCAATATTATCCCCAGTGAGCAGTACTTC.

CDR3 sequence: CRASTGESYNEQFF. The CDR3, as DNA: TGCAGGGCGTCGACAGGGGAGAGCTACAATGAGCAGTTCTTC. The chain recombines TRBV29-1 with TRBJ2-1; 8 bases are shared with TRBD1. Germline V gene lookup returns CDR1 SQVTM and CDR2 ANQGSEA. The CDR3 is 14 residues long.

This clone was seen only a few times. DNA of the CDR3: TGTGCCAGCAGCCAGGGGGGACAAATGAACACTGAAGCTTTCTTT. This sequence encodes CASSQGGQMNTEAFF. The chain employs TRBV7-9 and TRBJ1-1, with 7 bases that match TRBD1. Trimming at V came to 5 bases and at J to 0 bases, leaving 6 bases not matched to a gene. CDR1 is SEHNR, CDR2 FQNEAQ, per germline (reference sequence). The CDR3 sequence is 15 residues long.

This clone was seen more than once but under ten times. V and J are TRBV5-1 and TRBJ2-3; possibly TRBD1 for D (6 bases). Germline V CDR1 and CDR2: SGHRS, YFSETQ. V was pared by 2 bases and J by 3 bases, with 13 bases between. The CDR3 consists of 15 residues. CDR3 in DNA: TGCGCCAGCAGCTTTCTCCCGCAGGGGACAGATACGCAGTATTTT. Translated: CASSFLPQGTDTQYF.

The V gene is TRBV6-1, the J gene TRBJ1-1; D uncertain. Trimming cost V 0 bases and J 2 bases, with 10 bases left between them. CDR1 is MNHNS and CDR2 is SASEGT in the germline V gene. This CDR3 region has 15 residues. The CDR3 DNA sequence: TGTGCCAGCAGTGAAGCCGGAGGCTTCAACACTGAAGCTTTCTTT. Amino acid sequence: CASSEAGGFNTEAFF.

The chain has TRBV19 and TRBJ1-5; D remains ambiguous. Trimming removed 6 bases from V and 4 bases from J, with 16 bases in between. Germline V gives CDR1 LNHDA, CDR2 SQIVND (reference sequence). The CDR3 has 15 amino acids. CDR3 in amino acids: CASRPADGSNQPQHF. Written as DNA, the CDR3 is TGTGCCAGTAGACCTGCGGACGGATCAAATCAGCCCCAGCATTTT. Full variable domain (remainder filled in from reference TRBV19 and TRBJ1-5): DGGITQSPKYLFRKEGQNVTLSCEQNLNHDAMYWYRQDPGQGLRLIYYSQIVNDFQKGDIAEGYSVSREKKESFPLTVTSAQKNPTAFYLCASRPADGSNQPQHFGDGTRLSIL.

The chain uses TRBV28 and TRBJ2-5, with D possibly matching TRBD1 (6 bases). Trimming pared 2 bases from V and 5 bases from J, leaving 12 bases between. Germline values: CDR1 MDHEN, CDR2 SYDVKM. This CDR3 contains 14 residues. Here the CDR3 reads CASSLVGGWETQYF. The DNA for the CDR3 is TGTGCCAGCAGTTTAGTAGGGGGATGGGAGACCCAGTACTTC.

The chain carries TRBV29-1 and TRBJ1-4; D may be TRBD1 (6 bases). The CDR3 covers 14 residues. CDR1 is SQVTM and CDR2 is ANQGSEA in the germline V gene. V was shortened by 6 bases and J by 8 bases, with 19 bases between the two germline ends. The DNA for the CDR3 is TGCAGCGTGCTAACTGACAGGTTAAGCGAAAAACTGTTTTTT. Translation gives CSVLTDRLSEKLFF.

This clone was observed a handful of times. The V and J genes are TRBV2 and TRBJ2-3; no reliable D call. The CDR3 contains 14 residues. Germline V gene lookup returns CDR1 SNHLY and CDR2 FYNNEI. V lost 7 bases and J 0 bases, leaving 11 bases between the germline ends. CDR3 amino acids: CASTRHESTDTQYF. CDR3 bases: TGTGCCAGCACCCGACATGAAAGCACAGATACGCAGTATTTT.

The table lists this clone with a few counts. The genes are TRBV7-3 and TRBJ1-2; D is perhaps TRBD1 (5 bases). This CDR3 contains 13 residues. Germline V CDR1 and CDR2: SGHTA, FQGTGA. V was clipped by 2 bases and J by 2 bases, with 6 bases between them. The CDR3 here is CASSLEGNYGYTF. The CDR3 bases are TGTGCCAGCAGCTTAGAGGGGAACTATGGCTACACCTTC.

The rearrangement uses TRBV5-6 and TRBJ2-3, with 8 nucleotides matching TRBD1. This CDR3 has 16 amino acids. Trimming took 0 bases from V and 3 from J; bases not matched to a gene: 6. Looked up from germline, CDR1 is SGHDT and CDR2 is YYEEEE. The CDR3 sequence: CASSLDRGRKTDTQYF. The CDR3 bases are TGTGCCAGCAGCTTGGACAGGGGGAGGAAAACAGATACGCAGTATTTT. Supplemented by reference TRBV5-6 and TRBJ2-3, the full variable domain reads DAGVTQSPTHLIKTRGQQVTLRCSPKSGHDTVSWYQQALGQGPQFIFQYYEEEERQRGNFPDRFSGHQFPNYSSELNVNALLLGDSALYLCASSLDRGRKTDTQYFGPGTRLTVL.

CDR3 protein: CASSLSAVAKNIQYF. The CDR3 DNA reads as TGTGCCAGCAGTTTATCGGCCGTAGCCAAAAACATTCAGTACTTC. The gene calls are TRBV27 and TRBJ2-4, with D unclear. Between the trimmed V and J ends, which lost 0 bases and 0 bases, there was a span of 6 bases. Germline V CDR1 and CDR2: MNHEY, SMNVEV (reference sequence). This CDR3 is built from 15 residues.